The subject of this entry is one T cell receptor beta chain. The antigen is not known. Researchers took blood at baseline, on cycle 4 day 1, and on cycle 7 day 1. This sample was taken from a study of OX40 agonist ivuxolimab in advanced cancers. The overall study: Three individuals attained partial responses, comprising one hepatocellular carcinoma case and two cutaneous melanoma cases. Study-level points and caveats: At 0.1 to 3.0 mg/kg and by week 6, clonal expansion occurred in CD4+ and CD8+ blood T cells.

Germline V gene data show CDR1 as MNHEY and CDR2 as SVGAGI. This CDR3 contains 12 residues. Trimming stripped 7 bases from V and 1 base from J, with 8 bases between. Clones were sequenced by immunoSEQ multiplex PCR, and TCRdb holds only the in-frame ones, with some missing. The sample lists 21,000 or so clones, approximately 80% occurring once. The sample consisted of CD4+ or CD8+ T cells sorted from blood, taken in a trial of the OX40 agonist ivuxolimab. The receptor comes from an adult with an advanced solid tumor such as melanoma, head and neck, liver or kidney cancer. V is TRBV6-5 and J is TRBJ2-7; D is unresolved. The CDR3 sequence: CASMGSSYEQYF. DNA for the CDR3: TGTGCCAGCATGGGTTCTTCCTACGAGCAGTACTTC.